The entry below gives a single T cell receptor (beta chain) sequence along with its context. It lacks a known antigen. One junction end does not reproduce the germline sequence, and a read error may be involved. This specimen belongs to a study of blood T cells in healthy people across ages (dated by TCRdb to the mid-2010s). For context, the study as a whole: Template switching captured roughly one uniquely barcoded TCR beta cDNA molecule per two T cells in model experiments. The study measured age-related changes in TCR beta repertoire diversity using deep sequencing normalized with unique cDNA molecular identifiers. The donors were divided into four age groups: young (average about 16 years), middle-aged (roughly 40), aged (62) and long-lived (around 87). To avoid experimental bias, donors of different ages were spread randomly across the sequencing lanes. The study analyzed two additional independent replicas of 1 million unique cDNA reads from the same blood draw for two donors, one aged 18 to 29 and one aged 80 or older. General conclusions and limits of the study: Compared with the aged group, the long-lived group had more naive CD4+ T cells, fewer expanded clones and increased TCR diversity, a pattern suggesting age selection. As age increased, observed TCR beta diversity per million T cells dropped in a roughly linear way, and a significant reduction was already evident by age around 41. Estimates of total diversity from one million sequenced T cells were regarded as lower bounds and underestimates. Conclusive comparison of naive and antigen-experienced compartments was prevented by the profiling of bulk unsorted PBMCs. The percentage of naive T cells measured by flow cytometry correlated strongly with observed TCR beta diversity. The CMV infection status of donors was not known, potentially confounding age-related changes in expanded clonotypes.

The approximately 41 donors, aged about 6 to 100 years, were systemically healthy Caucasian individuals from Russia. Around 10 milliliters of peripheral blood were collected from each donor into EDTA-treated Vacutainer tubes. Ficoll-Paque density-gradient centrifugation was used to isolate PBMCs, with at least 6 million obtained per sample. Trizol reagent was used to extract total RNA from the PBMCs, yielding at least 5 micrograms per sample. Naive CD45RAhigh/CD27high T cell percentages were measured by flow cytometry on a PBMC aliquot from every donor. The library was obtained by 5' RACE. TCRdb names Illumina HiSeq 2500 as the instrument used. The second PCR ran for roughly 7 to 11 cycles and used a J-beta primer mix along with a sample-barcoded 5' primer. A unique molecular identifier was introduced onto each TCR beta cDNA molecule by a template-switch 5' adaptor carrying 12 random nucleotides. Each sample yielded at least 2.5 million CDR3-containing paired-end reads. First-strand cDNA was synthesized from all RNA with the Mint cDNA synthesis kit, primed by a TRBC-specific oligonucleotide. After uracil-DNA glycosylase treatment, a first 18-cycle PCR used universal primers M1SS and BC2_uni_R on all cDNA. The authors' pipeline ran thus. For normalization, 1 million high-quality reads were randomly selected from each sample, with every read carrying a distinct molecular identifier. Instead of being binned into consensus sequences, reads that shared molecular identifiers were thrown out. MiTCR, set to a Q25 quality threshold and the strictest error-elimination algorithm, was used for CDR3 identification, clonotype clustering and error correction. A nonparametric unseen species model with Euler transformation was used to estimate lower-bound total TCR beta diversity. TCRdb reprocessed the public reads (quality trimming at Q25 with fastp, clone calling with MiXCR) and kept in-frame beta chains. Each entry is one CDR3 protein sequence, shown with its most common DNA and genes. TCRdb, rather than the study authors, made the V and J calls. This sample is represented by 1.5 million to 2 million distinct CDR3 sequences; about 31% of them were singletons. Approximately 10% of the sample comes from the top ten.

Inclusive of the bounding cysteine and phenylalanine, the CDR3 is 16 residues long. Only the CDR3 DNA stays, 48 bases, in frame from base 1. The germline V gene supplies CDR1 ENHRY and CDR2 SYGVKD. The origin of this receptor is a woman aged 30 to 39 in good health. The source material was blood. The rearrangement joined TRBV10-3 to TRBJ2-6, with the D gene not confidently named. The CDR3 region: CAVSGTDGPGANVLTF. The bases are TGTGCCGTCAGTGGTACGGACGGGCCTGGGGCCAACGTCCTGACTTTC.